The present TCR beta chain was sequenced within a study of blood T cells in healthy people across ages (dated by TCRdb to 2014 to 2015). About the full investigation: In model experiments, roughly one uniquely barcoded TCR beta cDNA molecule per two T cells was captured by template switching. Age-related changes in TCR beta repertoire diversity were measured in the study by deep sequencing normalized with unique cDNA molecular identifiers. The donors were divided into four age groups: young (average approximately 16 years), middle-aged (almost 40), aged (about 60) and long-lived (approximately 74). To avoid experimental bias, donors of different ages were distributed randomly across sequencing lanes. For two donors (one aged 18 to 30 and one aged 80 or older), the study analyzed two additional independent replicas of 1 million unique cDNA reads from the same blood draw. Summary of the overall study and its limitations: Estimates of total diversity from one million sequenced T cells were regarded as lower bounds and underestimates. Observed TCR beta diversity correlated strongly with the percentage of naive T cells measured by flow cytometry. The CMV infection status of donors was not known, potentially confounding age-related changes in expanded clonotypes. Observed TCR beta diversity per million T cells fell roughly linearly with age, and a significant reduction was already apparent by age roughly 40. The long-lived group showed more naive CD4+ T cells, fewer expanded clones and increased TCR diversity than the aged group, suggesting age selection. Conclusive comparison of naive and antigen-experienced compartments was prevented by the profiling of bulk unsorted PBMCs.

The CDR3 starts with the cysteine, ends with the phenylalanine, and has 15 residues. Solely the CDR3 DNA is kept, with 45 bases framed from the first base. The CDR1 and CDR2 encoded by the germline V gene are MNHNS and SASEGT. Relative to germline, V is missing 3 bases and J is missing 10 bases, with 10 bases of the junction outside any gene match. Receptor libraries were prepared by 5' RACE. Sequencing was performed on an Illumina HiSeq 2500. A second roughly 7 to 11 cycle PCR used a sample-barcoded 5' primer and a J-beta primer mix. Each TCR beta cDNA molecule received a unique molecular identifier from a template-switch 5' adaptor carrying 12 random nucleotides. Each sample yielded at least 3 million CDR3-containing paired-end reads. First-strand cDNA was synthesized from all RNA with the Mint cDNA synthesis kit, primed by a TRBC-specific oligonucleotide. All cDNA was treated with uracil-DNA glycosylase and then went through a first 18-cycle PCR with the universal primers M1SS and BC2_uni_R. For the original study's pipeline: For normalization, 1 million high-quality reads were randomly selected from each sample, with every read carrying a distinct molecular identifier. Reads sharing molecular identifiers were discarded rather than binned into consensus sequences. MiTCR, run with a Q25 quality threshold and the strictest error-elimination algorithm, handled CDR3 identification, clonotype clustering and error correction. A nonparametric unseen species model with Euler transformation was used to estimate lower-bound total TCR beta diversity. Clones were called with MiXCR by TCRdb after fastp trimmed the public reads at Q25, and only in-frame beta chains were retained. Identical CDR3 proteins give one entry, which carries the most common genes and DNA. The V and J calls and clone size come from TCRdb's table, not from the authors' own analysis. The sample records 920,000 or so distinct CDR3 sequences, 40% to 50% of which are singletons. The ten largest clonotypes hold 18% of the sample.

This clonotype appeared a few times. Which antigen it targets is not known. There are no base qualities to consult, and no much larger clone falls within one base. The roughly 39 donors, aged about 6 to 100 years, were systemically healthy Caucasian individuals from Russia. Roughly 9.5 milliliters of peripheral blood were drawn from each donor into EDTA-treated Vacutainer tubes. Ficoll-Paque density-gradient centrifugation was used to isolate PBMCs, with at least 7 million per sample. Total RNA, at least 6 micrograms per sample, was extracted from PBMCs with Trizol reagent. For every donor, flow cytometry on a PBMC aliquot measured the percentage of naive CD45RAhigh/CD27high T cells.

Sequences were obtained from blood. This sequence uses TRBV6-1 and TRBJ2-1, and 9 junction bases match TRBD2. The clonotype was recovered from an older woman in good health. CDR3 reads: CASSDLRPSGTEQFF. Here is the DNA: TGTGCCAGCAGTGACCTTAGGCCTAGCGGGACGGAGCAGTTCTTC.